This T cell receptor beta chain was identified in a study of T cell repertoires in cytomegalovirus infection. Comments on this clonotype: Its antigen is not known.

Each CDR3 protein gets one entry after TCRdb re-called the reads with MiXCR. The sample has some 270,000 distinct CDR3 sequences; around 20% are singletons. This TCR was recovered from a human donor in good health (CMV status not recorded). Some clones in this sample may be carry-over from other donors' samples. Sequencing was performed on cultured PBMCs, taken from culture after CMV antigen stimulation.

CDR3 sequence (DNA): TGCAGTGCTAAAATTTCCCCTAGCACAGATACGCAGTATTTT. As protein: CSAKISPSTDTQYF. The chain is built from TRBV20-1 and TRBJ2-3; no reliable D call. V was trimmed by 4 bases and J by 0 bases, leaving 11 bases between them. This CDR3 is built from 14 residues. The germline CDR1 and CDR2 sequences are DFQATT and SNEGSKA (reference sequence).